A single T cell receptor beta chain is shown here with its context. Its recognized antigen is unknown. The input lacks base qualities; no much larger clone sits a single base away. Each donor gave one peripheral blood draw, averaging approximately 0.12 L, which was collected into heparinised tubes. Naive, central memory, regulatory and stem cell-like memory CD4+ T cells were sorted on a BD FACSAria II using a panel including CD45RO, CCR7, CD25, CD127, CD95 and CD27. A purity above 95% was achieved for all sorted populations. PBMCs were isolated right away by Lymphoprep density gradient centrifugation and were stained directly, without culture. So that batch effects would be minimized, each experiment stained and sorted samples in pairs, pairing one healthy donor with one patient. Germline trimming: 6 bases from V, 4 bases from J; junction bases outside gene matches: 6. From the germline V gene (reference sequence), CDR1 is SEHNR and CDR2 is FQNEAQ. There are 13 amino acids in the CDR3, from cysteine to phenylalanine inclusive. Solely the CDR3 DNA is kept, with 39 bases framed from the first base.

The data are from a study of beta chain features in type 1 diabetes (dated by TCRdb to about 2018). Describing the broader study: Patients and healthy donors did not differ in mean age, gender distribution, total cell number or subset yield. Across all samples, approximately 98,000,000 sorted cells were examined, and cell number per subset correlated strongly with RNA yield. In the study, recently diagnosed type 1 diabetes patients and matched healthy donors were compared on the TCRB repertoires of their sorted circulating CD4+ T cell subsets. Regulatory and stem cell-like memory subsets were obtained from only 8 patients and roughly eight healthy donors, while naive and central memory subsets were obtained from all 30 or so donors. Findings and caveats that apply to the study as a whole: HLA sub-analyses involved small numbers of individuals, so any influence of HLA type on TCRB rearrangement remained unresolved. A moderate but significant shortening of TCRB CDR3 length was observed in type 1 diabetes patients in all four CD4+ subsets. Shorter templates might be favored by PCR, yet because patient and control samples were amplified and corrected together, any such skew would affect both groups equally. Naive, central memory and regulatory TCRB repertoires appeared to be more similar among patients than among healthy donors. Because cDNA was sequenced instead of genomic DNA, activated cells with high expression could be over-represented, although the groups did not differ in activation or CD3 levels. At VDJ recombination sites, patients with type 1 diabetes made fewer insertions and deleted more nucleotides, a pattern implying thymic rearrangement abnormalities.

The High Capacity cDNA Reverse Transcription Kit was used to reverse transcribe all of the isolated RNA, meaning that expressed TCRB transcripts were what got sequenced. Naive, central memory and regulatory T cell samples underwent deep immunoSEQ sequencing, averaging approximately 3.5 million total reads per sample. After sorted cells were lysed in RLT buffer, RNA was extracted with DNase-treated RNeasy Micro or Mini kits, with the choice depending on cell number. Each cell subset was processed on its own to prevent cross-contamination, while patient and healthy donor samples were processed together. Using the immunoSEQ multiplex PCR, TCRB sequences were amplified from cDNA into 87-bp fragments spanning the CDR3 region. Amplicons were sequenced on the Illumina HiSeq platform. Per the source publication's procedure: PCR bias was corrected computationally using synthetic template baselines, and reads within Hamming distance 2 were collapsed, with unmergeable singletons discarded. Reads were aligned against IMGT to assign V, D and J genes, CDR3 length and insertions or deletions at six rearrangement sites. Within each subset, clonotype counts were normalized to the number of sorted cells before true diversity and Gini coefficients were calculated with the tcR R package. The overlap coefficient, calculated on TCRB nucleotide sequences, was used to measure repertoire sharing. Out-of-frame TCRB sequences from naive cells were analyzed to stand in for the pre-selection repertoire. The source is immuneACCESS, and TCRdb retained only in-frame sequences with V and J called. Part of the clones is not carried over; for the studies checked, unresolved V genes explain less than half of this, and the remainder is unexplained. V and J calls and clone size are copied from that table; D and trimming were computed from the DNA. The sample includes under 400,000 clones, with over 10% observed a single time. Roughly 0.015% of the sample comes from the top ten.

The chain couples TRBV7-9 to TRBJ2-7; 7 junctional bases match TRBD1. The clonotype was recovered from a man between 18 and 29 years old in good health. Sequencing was done on a sample of naive CD4+ T cells from blood. Read against the paper, the sample's cell subset or site label means: true naive CD4+ T cells. The nucleotide sequence is TGTGCCAGCAGTGGACAGGCCACTTACGAGCAGTACTTC. Translation gives CASSGQATYEQYF.